The 21 T cell receptor beta chains presented below share a single source sample, sequenced in a study of T-cell memory formation after mild COVID-19. One entry per CDR3 protein, called by TCRdb with MiXCR from the 5' RACE reads. Among 450,000 to 700,000 distinct CDR3 sequences listed, approximately 19% were seen once. Sequencing was performed on PBMCs or a T cell subset sorted from them (not recorded which). These receptor sequences come from an adult woman who had mild COVID-19 (a few samples of this study predate the infection). Cell type and time point are not known.

This clonotype was counted between two and nine times. CDR3 bases: TGCGCCAGCAGCTTTGAGGGGTCCTCTACCTACGAGCAGTACTTC. Amino acid sequence: CASSFEGSSTYEQYF. The rearrangement links TRBV4-1 to TRBJ2-7, with D perhaps being TRBD1 or TRBD2 (5 bases each). The CDR3 runs to 15 residues. Trimming removed 5 bases at V and 2 bases at J, with 16 bases between. Germline loops: CDR1 MGHRA, CDR2 YSYEKL.

The V gene is TRBV6-6, the J gene TRBJ1-4, with D unresolved. There are 15 residues in the CDR3. Germline CDR1 reads MNHNY; CDR2 reads SVGAGI (reference sequence). Deletions cut 5 bases from V and 10 bases from J, with 20 bases between. The chain's CDR3 is CASSTEIYAHGKLFF. CDR3 bases: TGTGCCAGCAGTACCGAGATCTATGCGCACGGAAAACTGTTTTTT.

J is TRBJ2-1 and V is TRBV6-1; 7 positions agree with TRBD1. J lost 4 bases, V lost 2 bases, and 5 bases had no gene match. The CDR3 runs to 15 residues. Germline V gene sequence: CDR1 MNHNS, CDR2 SASEGT. The CDR3 coding sequence is TGTGCCAGCAGTGAAAAGAGACAGGGATACAATGAGCAGTTCTTC. It yields the protein CASSEKRQGYNEQFF.

This clonotype came up a few times. The chain has TRBV11-2 and TRBJ1-2, with unresolved D. Germline loops: CDR1 SGHAT, CDR2 FQNNGV. The V gene lost 5 bases and the J gene lost 4 bases, with 17 bases spanning the gap. The CDR3 has 15 residues. Here the CDR3 DNA reads TGTGCCAGCAGCCCAGAGTCGGCGGTATTCTATGGCTACACCTTC. Translating it yields CASSPESAVFYGYTF.

In this sample, this clonotype turned up a few times. The chain combines TRBV14 with TRBJ2-5, with a possible D match to TRBD2 (6 bases). Trimming removed 4 bases from V and 4 bases from J, with 16 bases in between. CDR1 and CDR2 (germline): SGHDN, FVKESK. The CDR3 totals 15 residues. The CDR3 loop is CASSPGPFGGETQYF. The CDR3 DNA is TGTGCCAGCAGCCCAGGGCCTTTCGGGGGAGAGACCCAGTACTTC.

The chain couples TRBV7-9 to TRBJ1-2, with 7 bases fitting TRBD1. Per germline, CDR1 SEHNR and CDR2 FQNEAQ (reference sequence). The CDR3 totals 13 residues. The V segment lost 2 bases and the J segment 4 bases; nucleotides outside the gene matches: 1. DNA of the CDR3: TGTGCCAGCAGCTTAACAGGGGCCTATGGCTACACCTTC. As protein: CASSLTGAYGYTF.

V usage is TRBV13 and J usage is TRBJ2-5, with a weak D call TRBD2 (6 bases). CDR3 length equals 14 residues. CDR1 is PRHDT and CDR2 is FYEKMQ in the germline V gene (reference sequence). The ends were cut back, 3 bases at V and 0 bases at J, with 8 bases in the middle. CDR3 DNA: TGTGCCAGCAGCTTTCGGGGGTACCAAGAGACCCAGTACTTC. It codes for CASSFRGYQETQYF. The variable domain in full, with the rest retrieved from reference TRBV13 and TRBJ2-5, is AAGVIQSPRHLIKEKRETATLKCYPIPRHDTVYWYQQGPGQDPQFLISFYEKMQSDKGSIPDRFSAQQFSDYHSELNMSSLELGDSALYFCASSFRGYQETQYFGPGTRLLVL.

The chain employs TRBV19 and TRBJ1-5; D remains unclear. CDR3 length equals 16 residues. CDR1 and CDR2 from the germline V gene are LNHDA and SQIVND (reference sequence). The ends were cut back, 7 bases at V and 2 bases at J, with 18 bases in the middle. DNA of the CDR3: TGTGCCAGTATGGACCCCACCCGGGGTGGCAATCAGCCCCAGCATTTT. The encoded protein is CASMDPTRGGNQPQHF.

This chain joins TRBV12-3 or TRBV12-4 and TRBJ2-2; D call uncertain. V lost 7 bases, J lost 9 bases, and 18 bases lay in between. This CDR3 has 14 residues. The CDR3 loop reads CASTKGQATRELFF. The DNA for the CDR3 is TGTGCCAGCACCAAAGGGCAGGCAACACGGGAGCTGTTTTTT.

The rearrangement joins TRBV20-1 to TRBJ2-1; D perhaps matches TRBD1 (6 bases). The CDR3 runs to 16 residues. The ends were cut back, 6 bases at V and 6 bases at J, with 24 bases in the middle. Germline loops: CDR1 DFQATT, CDR2 SNEGSKA (reference sequence). CDR3 in amino acids: CSASDPGTSISNEQFF. The CDR3 nucleotides read TGCAGTGCCAGCGACCCCGGGACATCAATCAGCAATGAGCAGTTCTTC.

The J gene is TRBJ2-3, the V gene TRBV2, with D maybe TRBD2 (5 bases). With 1 base removed from V and 2 bases from J, the gap between germline ends came to 13 bases. The CDR3 extends over 16 amino acids. Germline loops: CDR1 SNHLY, CDR2 FYNNEI. The CDR3 loop is CASSEGSGFNTDTQYF. CDR3 in DNA: TGTGCCAGCAGTGAAGGTTCGGGGTTTAACACAGATACGCAGTATTTT.

The chain is built from TRBV10-3 and TRBJ1-2; 7 bases agree with TRBD1. Per germline, CDR1 ENHRY and CDR2 SYGVKD. The CDR3 extends over 14 amino acids. V lost 6 bases, J lost 4 bases, and 8 bases stayed unmatched. The CDR3 bases are TGTGCCATCAGCCCAGGGGGAGCTTTCTATGGCTACACCTTC. Protein product: CAISPGGAFYGYTF.

This sequence joins TRBV20-1 and TRBJ1-5; the D gene is possibly TRBD1 (5 bases). V shed 1 base and J shed 7 bases, with 14 bases lying between them. This CDR3 is 14 amino acids long. Germline values: CDR1 DFQATT, CDR2 SNEGSKA (reference sequence). Written as DNA, the CDR3 is TGCAGTGCTAGAGGAGGGGAGCACCGCCAGCCCCAGCATTTT. This encodes CSARGGEHRQPQHF.

The rearrangement joins TRBV6-6 to TRBJ1-1; the D is unclear. Germline V gene lookup returns CDR1 MNHNY and CDR2 SVGAGI (reference sequence). The CDR3 is made up of 13 amino acids. The V and J ends lost 6 bases and 1 base respectively, with 9 bases between them. The CDR3 nucleotides read TGTGCCAGCAGGGGATACAGGAACACTGAAGCTTTCTTT. Its protein is CASRGYRNTEAFF.

This clonotype turned up a few times. The V gene is TRBV20-1, the J gene TRBJ2-7; 7 nucleotides match TRBD1. V was clipped by 6 bases and J by 3 bases; unmatched bases: 14. This CDR3 has 15 amino acids. Germline V CDR1 and CDR2: DFQATT, SNEGSKA (reference sequence). The chain's CDR3 is CSAPRQGEAYYEQYF. The CDR3 region has the DNA TGCAGTGCCCCGAGACAGGGTGAGGCCTACTACGAGCAGTACTTC.

This clonotype has more than one count but fewer than ten. This rearrangement joins TRBV18 to TRBJ2-5; D is unclear. The germline V and J ends were trimmed by 8 bases and 1 base, with 8 bases remaining between them. The V gene's germline CDR1 is KGHSH and CDR2 LQKENI. The CDR3 is 12 residues long. CDR3 in DNA: TGTGCCAGCGGACGGCTCCAAGAGACCCAGTACTTC. Amino acid sequence: CASGRLQETQYF.

The chain recombines TRBV6-1 with TRBJ1-2, with D perhaps TRBD1 (5 bases). There are 13 residues in the CDR3. CDR1 and CDR2 from the germline V gene are MNHNS and SASEGT. V was pared by 7 bases and J by 2 bases, with 11 bases between. The CDR3 reads CASTWDRNYGYTF. DNA of the CDR3: TGTGCCAGCACCTGGGACCGAAACTATGGCTACACCTTC.

This chain joins TRBV5-5 and TRBJ1-2; 8 nucleotides match TRBD1. The CDR3 covers 14 residues. Germline CDR1 and CDR2: SGHKS and YYEKEE (reference sequence). The V and J ends lost 4 bases and 3 bases, in that order; junction bases with no gene match: 5. CDR3 DNA: TGTGCCAGCAGCCCGGGGGGACAGGACTATGGCTACACCTTC. Encoded protein: CASSPGGQDYGYTF.

This clonotype has only a few counts. This sequence joins TRBV21-1 and TRBJ2-1; the table assigns TRBD1, which was not confirmed against the DNA. TRBV21-1 is a known pseudogene. The CDR3 spans 15 residues. The DNA for the CDR3 is TGTGCCAGCTTTGTACAGGGAAGATACTACAATGAGCAGTTCTTC. Its protein product is CASFVQGRYYNEQFF.

V is TRBV12-3 or TRBV12-4 and J is TRBJ1-2; D perhaps matches TRBD1 (6 bases). This CDR3 contains 14 residues. The ends were cut back, 6 bases at V and 6 bases at J, with 17 bases in the middle. CDR3 sequence (DNA): TGTGCCAGCAGGATCCACCGGGACACGGATGGCTACACCTTC. Translated, it gives CASRIHRDTDGYTF.

This clonotype was detected many times. V gene TRBV20-1 combines with J gene TRBJ2-3, with TRBD2 identical over 8 bases. The length of the CDR3 is 17 residues. CDR1 DFQATT and CDR2 SNEGSKA come from the germline V gene (reference sequence). Losses at the gene ends were 1 base for V and 2 bases for J; bases not matched to a gene: 11. CDR3 nucleotides: TGCAGTGCTAGAGTGGCCCCCACTAGCGGATACACAGATACGCAGTATTTT. Encoded protein: CSARVAPTSGYTDTQYF.